This T cell receptor (beta chain) was identified during a study of cytomegalovirus exposure and HLA in healthy donors. This CDR3 comprises 11 residues. Trimming left V 6 bases short and J 3 bases short, with 9 bases between. Germline V gene lookup returns CDR1 SQVTM and CDR2 ANQGSEA. A multiplex PCR was run with 60 Vbeta primers and 13 Jbeta primers. TCRdb's table, derived via immunoSEQ multiplex PCR, lists solely in-frame clones and lacks some. This sample has 100,000 to 120,000 clones, with roughly 78% found just once. Material for sequencing was PBMCs. The chain uses TRBV29-1 and TRBJ2-7; D possibly corresponds to TRBD1 (5 bases). This receptor was obtained from a woman aged 30 to 39 in good health and CMV-seronegative. The CDR3: CSVADSYEQYF. The CDR3 DNA sequence: TGCAGCGTGGCAGACAGCTACGAGCAGTACTTC.